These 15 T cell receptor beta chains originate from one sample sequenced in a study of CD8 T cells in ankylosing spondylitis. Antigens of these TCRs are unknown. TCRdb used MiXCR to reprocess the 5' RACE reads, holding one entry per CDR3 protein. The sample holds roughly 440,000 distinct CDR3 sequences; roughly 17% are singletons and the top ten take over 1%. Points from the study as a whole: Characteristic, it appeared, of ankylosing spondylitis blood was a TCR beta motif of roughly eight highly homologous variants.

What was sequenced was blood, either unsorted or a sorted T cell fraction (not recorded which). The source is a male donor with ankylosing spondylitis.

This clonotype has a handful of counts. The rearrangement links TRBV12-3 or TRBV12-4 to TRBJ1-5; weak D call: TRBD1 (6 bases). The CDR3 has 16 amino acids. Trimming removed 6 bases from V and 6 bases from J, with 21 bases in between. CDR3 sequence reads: CASSQGAGADSQPQHF. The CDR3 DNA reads TGTGCCAGCAGCCAAGGGGCAGGGGCCGACTCTCAGCCCCAGCATTTT.

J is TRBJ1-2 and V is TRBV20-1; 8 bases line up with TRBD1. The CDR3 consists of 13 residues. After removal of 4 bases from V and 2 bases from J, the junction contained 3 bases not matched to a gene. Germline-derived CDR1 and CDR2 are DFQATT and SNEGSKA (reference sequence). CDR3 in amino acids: CSATGQGNYGYTF. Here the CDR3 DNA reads TGCAGTGCTACAGGACAGGGCAACTATGGCTACACCTTC.

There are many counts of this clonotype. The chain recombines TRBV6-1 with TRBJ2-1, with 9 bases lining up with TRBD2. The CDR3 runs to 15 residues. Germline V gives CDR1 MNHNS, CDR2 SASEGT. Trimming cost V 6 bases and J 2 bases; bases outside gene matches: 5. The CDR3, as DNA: TGTGCCAGCAGCCCCCGACTAGCGGCCTACAATGAGCAGTTCTTC. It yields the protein CASSPRLAAYNEQFF.

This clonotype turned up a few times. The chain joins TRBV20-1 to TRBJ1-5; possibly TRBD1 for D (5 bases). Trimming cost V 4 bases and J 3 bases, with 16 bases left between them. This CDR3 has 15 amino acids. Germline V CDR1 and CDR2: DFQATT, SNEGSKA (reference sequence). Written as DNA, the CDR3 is TGCAGTGCTACCAACCCCGAGGGGAACAATCAGCCCCAGCATTTT. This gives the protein CSATNPEGNNQPQHF.

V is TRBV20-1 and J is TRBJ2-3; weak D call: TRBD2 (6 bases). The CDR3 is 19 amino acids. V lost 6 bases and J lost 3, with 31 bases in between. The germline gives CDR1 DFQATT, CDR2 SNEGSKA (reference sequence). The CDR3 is CSAPLGGASNRVWTDTQYF. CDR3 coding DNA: TGCAGTGCCCCCCTAGGAGGGGCCAGCAACCGGGTATGGACAGATACGCAGTATTTT.

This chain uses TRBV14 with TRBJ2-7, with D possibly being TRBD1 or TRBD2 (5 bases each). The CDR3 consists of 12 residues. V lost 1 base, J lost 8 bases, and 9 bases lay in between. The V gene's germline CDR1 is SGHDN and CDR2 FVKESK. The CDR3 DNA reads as TGTGCCAGCAGCCAAGTCCCGGGACAGCAGTACTTC. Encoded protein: CASSQVPGQQYF.

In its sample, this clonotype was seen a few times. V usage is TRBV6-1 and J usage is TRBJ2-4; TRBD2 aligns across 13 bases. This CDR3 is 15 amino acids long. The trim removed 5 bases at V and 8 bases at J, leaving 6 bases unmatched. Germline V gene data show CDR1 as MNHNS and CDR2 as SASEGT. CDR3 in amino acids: CASSTKGTSGDIQYF. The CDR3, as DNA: TGTGCCAGCAGTACAAAAGGGACTAGCGGGGACATTCAGTACTTC.

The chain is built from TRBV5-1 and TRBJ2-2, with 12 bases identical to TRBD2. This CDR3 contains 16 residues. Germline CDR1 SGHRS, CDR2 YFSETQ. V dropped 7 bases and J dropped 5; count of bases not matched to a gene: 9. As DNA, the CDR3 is TGCGCCAGCTCCCCCTCGCTAGCGGGAGGGACCGGGGAGCTGTTTTTT. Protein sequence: CASSPSLAGGTGELFF.

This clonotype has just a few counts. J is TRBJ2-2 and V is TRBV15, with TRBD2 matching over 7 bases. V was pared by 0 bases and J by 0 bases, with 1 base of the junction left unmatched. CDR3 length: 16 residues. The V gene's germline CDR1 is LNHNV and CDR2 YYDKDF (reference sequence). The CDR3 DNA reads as TGTGCCACCAGCAGAGATGGACTAGCGAACACCGGGGAGCTGTTTTTT. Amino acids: CATSRDGLANTGELFF.

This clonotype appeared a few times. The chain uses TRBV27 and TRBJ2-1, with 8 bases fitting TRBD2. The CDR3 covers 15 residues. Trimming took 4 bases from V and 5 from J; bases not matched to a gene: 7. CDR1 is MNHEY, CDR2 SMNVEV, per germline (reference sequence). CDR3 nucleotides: TGTGCCAGCAGTTACCGAAGCGGGAGTAACAATGAGCAGTTCTTC. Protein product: CASSYRSGSNNEQFF.

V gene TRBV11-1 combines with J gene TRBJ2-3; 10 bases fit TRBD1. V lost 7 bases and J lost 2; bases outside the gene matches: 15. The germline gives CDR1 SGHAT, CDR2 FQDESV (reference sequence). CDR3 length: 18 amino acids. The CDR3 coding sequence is TGTGCCAGCATCCTCTTAAGGACAGGGGGATTGATCACAGATACGCAGTATTTT. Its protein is CASILLRTGGLITDTQYF.

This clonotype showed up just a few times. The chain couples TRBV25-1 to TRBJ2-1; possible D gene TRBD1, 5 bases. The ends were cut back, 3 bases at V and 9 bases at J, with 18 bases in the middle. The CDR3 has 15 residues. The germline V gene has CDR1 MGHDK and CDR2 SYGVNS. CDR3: CASSDHLGPIGEQFF. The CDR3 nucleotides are TGTGCCAGCAGTGACCACTTGGGGCCTATCGGTGAGCAGTTCTTC.

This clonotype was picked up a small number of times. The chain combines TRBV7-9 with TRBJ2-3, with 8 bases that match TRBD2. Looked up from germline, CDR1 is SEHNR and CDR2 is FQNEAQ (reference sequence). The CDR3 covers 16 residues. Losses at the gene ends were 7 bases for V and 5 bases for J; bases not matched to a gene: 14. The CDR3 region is CASTPGVAGIGDTQYF. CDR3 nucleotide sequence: TGTGCCAGCACCCCAGGGGTAGCGGGGATTGGAGATACGCAGTATTTT.

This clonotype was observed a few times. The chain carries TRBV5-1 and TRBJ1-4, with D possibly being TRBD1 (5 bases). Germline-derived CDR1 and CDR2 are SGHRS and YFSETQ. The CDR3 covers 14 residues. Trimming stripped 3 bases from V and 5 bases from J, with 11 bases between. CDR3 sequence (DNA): TGCGCCAGCAGCTCGGGACCGCGGAATGAAAAACTGTTTTTT. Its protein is CASSSGPRNEKLFF.

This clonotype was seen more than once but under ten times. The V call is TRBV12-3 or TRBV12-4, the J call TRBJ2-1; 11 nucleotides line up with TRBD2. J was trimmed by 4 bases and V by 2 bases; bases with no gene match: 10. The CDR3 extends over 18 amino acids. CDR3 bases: TGTGCCAGCAGTTTATGGTCTAGCGGGGGGCGGGGGTACAATGAGCAGTTCTTC. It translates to CASSLWSSGGRGYNEQFF.